These 27 T cell receptor beta chains were sequenced from one sample in a study of breast tumors, draining lymph nodes, adjacent tissues. From the multiplex PCR reads, TCRdb called clonotypes with MiXCR, one entry per CDR3 protein. The sample comprises under 70,000 distinct CDR3 sequences, around two fifths of which are singletons, and almost 8.5% rests with the top ten. The sequencing input was breast tumor tissue. These receptors came from a female donor with breast cancer. Some clones in this sample may be carry-over from other donors' samples.

This clonotype was observed a handful of times. Since a much larger clone is just one base distant, this may be a read error. V usage is TRBV6-6 and J usage is TRBJ1-3, with D possibly being TRBD1 (6 bases). The CDR3 contains 16 residues. CDR1 and CDR2 from the germline V gene are MNHNY and SVGAGI (reference sequence). V shed 0 bases and J shed 7 bases, with 16 bases lying between them. This CDR3 is CASSYSNPGVTNTIYF. CDR3 bases: TGTGCCAGCAGTTACTCGAACCCAGGGGTGACGAACACCATATATTTT.

The CDR3 spells CATSGGAPYEQYF. The DNA of the CDR3 is TGTGCCACCAGTGGGGGGGCCCCCTACGAGCAGTACTTC. The chain uses TRBV24-1 and TRBJ2-7; D possibly matches TRBD1 or TRBD2 (6 bases each). This CDR3 spans 13 amino acids. V was clipped by 5 bases and J by 2 bases, with 9 bases between them. Germline CDR1 and CDR2: KGHDR and SFDVKD.

V and J are TRBV13 and TRBJ1-6; TRBD1 matches 9 bases. Per germline, CDR1 PRHDT and CDR2 FYEKMQ (reference sequence). Trimming removed 0 bases from V and 0 bases from J; junction bases left unmatched: 0. The CDR3 totals 17 residues. The CDR3 protein is CASSLGTGGSYNSPLHF. The CDR3 nucleotides read TGTGCCAGCAGCTTAGGGACAGGGGGCTCCTATAATTCACCCCTCCACTTT.

The J gene is TRBJ2-2, the V gene TRBV7-3, with D possibly TRBD1 on 6 matching bases. Per germline, CDR1 SGHTA and CDR2 FQGTGA. V was trimmed by 5 bases and J by 1 base, leaving 8 bases between them. The CDR3 runs 14 residues. The CDR3 sequence: CASSLGQNTGELFF. CDR3 coding DNA: TGTGCCAGCAGCCTGGGACAGAACACCGGGGAGCTGTTTTTT.

This clonotype appeared many times. The rearrangement uses TRBV30 and TRBJ2-1, with D possibly matching TRBD2 (6 bases). Germline V gene data show CDR1 as GTSNPN and CDR2 as SVGIG (reference sequence). V lost 0 bases and J lost 8, with 11 bases in between. This CDR3 has 13 amino acids. The CDR3 here is CAWSVTGVDEQFF. As DNA, the CDR3 is TGTGCCTGGAGTGTAACGGGAGTCGATGAGCAGTTCTTC.

This clonotype was counted ten times or more. The J gene is TRBJ2-6, the V gene TRBV12-3 or TRBV12-4; unclear D gene. V lost 2 bases and J lost 0, with 2 bases in between. The CDR3 is 14 amino acids. Here the CDR3 DNA reads TGTGCCAGCAGTTTAAGCTCTGGGGCCAACGTCCTGACTTTC. This gives the protein CASSLSSGANVLTF.

V gene TRBV13 combines with J gene TRBJ2-5; D is uncertain. Deletions cut 5 bases from V and 4 bases from J, with 20 bases between. CDR1 and CDR2 from the germline V gene are PRHDT and FYEKMQ (reference sequence). The CDR3 consists of 16 residues. The CDR3 here is CASSPEMRRGGETQYF. CDR3 nucleotide sequence: TGTGCCAGCAGCCCGGAGATGCGCAGAGGTGGAGAGACCCAGTACTTC.

V usage is TRBV11-2 and J usage is TRBJ2-5, with 9 bases matching TRBD1. Trimming at V came to 2 bases and at J to 4 bases, leaving 5 bases not matched to a gene. The germline V gene has CDR1 SGHAT and CDR2 FQNNGV. CDR3 length: 15 amino acids. Written as DNA, the CDR3 is TGTGCCAGCAGCTTAATCGGGACAGGGCGAGAGACCCAGTACTTC. As protein: CASSLIGTGRETQYF.

A word on this clonotype: A much larger clone lies one base from this, so it may be a read error. V is TRBV6-2 or TRBV6-3 and J is TRBJ2-3, with D uncertain. V lost 8 bases and J lost 2, with 14 bases in between. The CDR3 is 14 amino acids. Germline V lookup: CDR1 MNHEY, CDR2 SVGEGT. The CDR3 spells CASGHLGTTDTQYF. CDR3 nucleotide sequence: TGTGCCAGCGGTCACTTGGGCACCACAGATACGCAGTATTTT.

This clonotype appeared many times. The CDR3 sequence is CASSLRAGWQETQYF. The CDR3 DNA sequence: TGTGCCAGCAGCTTAAGGGCAGGGTGGCAAGAGACCCAGTACTTC. The chain has TRBV7-3 and TRBJ2-5; D is possibly TRBD1 (5 bases). The V gene lost 1 base and the J gene lost 2 bases, with 11 bases spanning the gap. The CDR3 contains 15 residues. The germline gives CDR1 SGHTA, CDR2 FQGTGA.

At least ten counts were recorded for this clonotype. This chain connects TRBV7-6 to TRBJ1-2; possibly TRBD1 for D (5 bases). V lost 4 bases to trimming and J lost 6 bases, with 15 bases between them. Germline CDR1 and CDR2: SGHVS and FNYEAQ. CDR3 length: 14 amino acids. The CDR3: CASSSGSGGDGYTF. The CDR3 DNA sequence: TGTGCCAGCAGCTCCGGTTCGGGGGGGGATGGCTACACCTTC.

This clonotype was counted ten times or more. The gene calls are TRBV7-6 and TRBJ1-5, with D unclear. Trimming cost V 5 bases and J 3 bases, with 14 bases left between them. The CDR3 consists of 15 residues. The germline CDR1 and CDR2 sequences are SGHVS and FNYEAQ. DNA of the CDR3: TGTGCCAGCAGCGCCTTCGTGGGATACAATCAGCCCCAGCATTTT. Protein product: CASSAFVGYNQPQHF.

Notes on this clonotype: Compared with germline, one end of the junction differs, possibly owing to a read error. The genes are TRBV7-3 and TRBJ2-2; the D is unclear. From germline, CDR1 is SGHTA and CDR2 FQGTGA. The CDR3 has 16 amino acids. The CDR3 sequence is CASSQHLPQNTGELFF. The CDR3 DNA reads TGCGCCAGCAGTCAACACCTCCCCCAGAACACCGGGGAGCTGTTTTTT. Full variable domain (missing parts from reference TRBV7-3 and TRBJ2-2): GAGVSQTPSNKVTEKGKYVELRCDPISGHTALYWYRQSLGQGPEFLIYFQGTGAADDSGLPNDRFFAVRPEGSVSTLKIQRTERGDSAVYLCASSQHLPQNTGELFFGEGSRLTVL.

The chain carries TRBV5-1 and TRBJ1-4, with D maybe TRBD1 (6 bases). The CDR3 consists of 14 residues. V was clipped by 2 bases and J by 7 bases, with 12 bases between them. CDR1 is SGHRS, CDR2 YFSETQ, per germline. In DNA, the CDR3 is TGCGCCAGCAGCTTCGGCAGGGGCCTTGAAAAACTGTTTTTT. Its protein is CASSFGRGLEKLFF.

This chain uses TRBV7-9 with TRBJ1-5; the D is unclear. The CDR3 contains 15 residues. With 5 bases removed from V and 14 bases from J, the gap between germline ends came to 25 bases. Germline lookup yields CDR1 SEHNR and CDR2 FQNEAQ (reference sequence). The CDR3 spells CASSPSTSGSSYEHF. The CDR3 bases are TGTGCCAGCAGCCCCTCGACTAGCGGGAGCTCCTACGAGCATTTT. The full variable domain, completed using reference TRBV7-9 and TRBJ1-5, is DTGVSQNPRHKITKRGQNVTFRCDPISEHNRLYWYRQTLGQGPEFLTYFQNEAQLEKSRLLSDRFSAERPKGSFSTLEIQRTEQGDSAMYLCASSPSTSGSSYEHFGDGTRLSIL.

The chain is built from TRBV20-1 and TRBJ2-3; 8 bases agree with TRBD1. The CDR3 runs 13 residues. Germline CDR1 DFQATT, CDR2 SNEGSKA (reference sequence). With 8 bases clipped from V and 11 bases from J, the junction kept 15 bases outside the gene matches. CDR3: CSTWTGTRNEQYF. CDR3 DNA: TGCAGTACGTGGACAGGGACGCGGAATGAGCAGTATTTT.

Turning to this clonotype: One end of the junction fails to match germline, which may point to a read error. This rearrangement joins TRBV9 to TRBJ2-6; D gene ambiguous. Germline CDR1 SGDLS, CDR2 YYNGEE. There are 14 residues in the CDR3. CDR3 protein: CASSVSPGSNTEAF. The DNA of the CDR3 is TGTGCCAGCAGCGTAAGCCCAGGTTCGAACACTGAAGCTTTC.

In this sample, this clonotype turned up many times. The V gene is TRBV5-1, the J gene TRBJ1-2; 9 nucleotides line up with TRBD1. The germline CDR1 and CDR2 sequences are SGHRS and YFSETQ. CDR3 length: 15 residues. V lost 4 bases, J lost 8 bases, and 12 bases stayed unmatched. CDR3: CASSPIIGQGYGYTF. DNA for the CDR3: TGCGCCAGCAGCCCGATTATCGGACAGGGGTACGGCTACACCTTC.

In its sample, this clonotype was seen many times. For the CDR3, the DNA is TGTGCCAGCAGCTTGGCCTGGGGCTACACCTTC. Amino acid sequence: CASSLAWGYTF. The chain links TRBV5-6 to TRBJ1-2, with D hard to call. Trimming cost V 0 bases and J 8 bases, with 5 bases left between them. The CDR3 totals 11 residues. CDR1 is SGHDT, CDR2 YYEEEE, per germline.

This clonotype was seen a single time. The chain combines TRBV20-1 with TRBJ2-3; tentatively, D is TRBD2 (6 bases). V lost 5 bases to trimming and J lost 2 bases, with 11 bases between them. CDR3 length: 13 residues. Germline V gives CDR1 DFQATT, CDR2 SNEGSKA (reference sequence). CDR3: CSALRGITDTQYF. The CDR3 nucleotides are TGCAGTGCTCTCCGGGGGATCACAGATACGCAGTATTTT.

A note on this clonotype: A junction boundary mismatches the germline segment, possibly from a read error. The V and J genes are TRBV7-2 and TRBJ1-2; D is possibly TRBD1 (6 bases). Looked up from germline, CDR1 is SGHTA and CDR2 is FQGNSA. The CDR3 is made up of 15 amino acids. DNA for the CDR3: TGTGCCAGCAGCTTAAGGGGGGCGCGAGGATATGGCTACCCCTTC. Translating gives CASSLRGARGYGYPF.

A note on this clonotype: A read error is possible here, since a much larger clone lies one base away. V and J are TRBV19 and TRBJ2-1; no clear D. CDR3 length equals 15 residues. CDR1 LNHDA and CDR2 SQIVND come from the germline V gene (reference sequence). The CDR3 DNA follows: TGTGCCGGTAGTCCCCTTGTATGGGCCGCGGATGAGCAGTTCTTC. This codes for CAGSPLVWAADEQFF.

Comments on this clonotype: A read error is likely, as this CDR3 ends without the conserved phenylalanine or tryptophan. The chain has TRBV20-1 and TRBJ1-5, with 9 bases identical to TRBD1. The CDR3 extends over 14 amino acids. V lost 3 bases, J lost 6 bases, and 6 bases stayed unmatched. In germline, CDR1 is DFQATT, CDR2 SNEGSKA (reference sequence). The CDR3 reads CSASQSTGGQPQHG. In nucleotides, the CDR3 is TGCAGTGCTAGTCAGTCGACAGGGGGTCAGCCCCAGCATGGT.

CDR3 nucleotide sequence: TGTGCCATCAGACCGACACCTCAAGCCCCTGAAGCTTTCTTT. The encoded protein is CAIRPTPQAPEAFF. The chain joins TRBV10-3 to TRBJ1-1; D unresolved. The germline V gene has CDR1 ENHRY and CDR2 SYGVKD. The V gene lost 6 bases and the J gene lost 6 bases, with 17 bases spanning the gap. This CDR3 comprises 14 residues.

This clonotype has only a few counts. This chain joins TRBV9 and TRBJ1-1; D is undetermined. The ends were cut back, 4 bases at V and 10 bases at J, with 17 bases in the middle. The CDR3 contains 13 residues. Germline CDR1 and CDR2: SGDLS and YYNGEE. CDR3 sequence: CASSPSTKPSAFF. The CDR3 DNA is TGTGCCAGCAGCCCTTCGACTAAACCCTCAGCTTTCTTT. The whole variable domain, filled in from reference TRBV9 and TRBJ1-1, reads DSGVTQTPKHLITATGQRVTLRCSPRSGDLSVYWYQQSLDQGLQFLIQYYNGEERAKGNILERFSAQQFPDLHSELNLSSLELGDSALYFCASSPSTKPSAFFGQGTRLTVV.

On this clonotype itself: The junction shows a germline mismatch at one end, possibly a read error. CDR3 DNA sequence: TGCGCCAGCAGTCGCCCACAATTAGCGGGAGAGACCCAGTACTTC. This translates into CASSRPQLAGETQYF. The chain employs TRBV2 and TRBJ2-5; 7 bases are a match to TRBD2. The germline CDR1 and CDR2 sequences are SNHLY and FYNNEI. This CDR3 has 15 residues.

This clonotype has at least ten counts. In DNA form, the CDR3 reads TGTGCCAGCCACGGGACTAGCGGGGTAAAGGATACGCAGTATTTT. Translation gives CASHGTSGVKDTQYF. The chain employs TRBV3-1 and TRBJ2-3; 13 positions match TRBD2. J gave up 6 bases and V 8 bases, and 8 bases lay outside the gene matches. The CDR3 has 15 residues. Germline CDR1 LGHDT, CDR2 YNNKEL (reference sequence).